This T cell receptor beta chain appears in the sequencing data of a study of human T cells and chemical hapten exposure (dated by TCRdb to the early 2020s). About the full investigation: For sensitization, 2% DPC in acetone was applied to a roughly 2 cm by roughly 2 cm area of upper inner arm skin. Throughout the approximately 24-week study period, patients were also given weekly therapeutic DPC doses on the scalp. Patch testing was done on the upper back using Finn chambers containing 0.01% DPC, and results were scored after 6 days according to International Contact Dermatitis Research Group standards. Most of the patients in the cohort were female, and the cohort covered alopecia areata with under or over 50% scalp involvement, alopecia totalis and alopecia universalis. Libraries were pooled for sequencing, and variation in per-sample TCR yields was attributed mainly to small differences in library volumes within the pool. The study tracked peripheral blood TCR repertoire changes in vivo during primary and secondary sensitization to the hapten diphenylcyclopropenone (DPC) in alopecia patients. Blood samples were taken from patients before sensitization (week 0) and at 2, 6 and about 24 weeks after DPC sensitization. For TCR sequencing, blood came from over 25 alopecia patients at anywhere from one to four time points (pre-sensitization, 2, 6 and 24 weeks). The paper's findings and limits, for the study overall: After repeated subsampling, the strength of the expansion versus patch-test correlation and the threshold at which it became significant changed. Alopecia, a presumed autoimmune disease, was present in all patients, so the immune response of the patients might differ from that of healthy individuals. A positive correlation was found between the number of PT1 expanded TCRs and patch test score, with significance reached at thresholds 8, 16 and 32 but not 4. The number of TCRs above 1 in 1000 frequency did not change with DPC sensitization; there was no evidence of global repertoire structure alterations. Compared with pre-sensitization or healthy control sets, expanded TCRs formed significantly more large CDR3 similarity clusters, which is consistent with antigen-driven responses.

Its CDR3 holds 16 amino acids, cysteine through phenylalanine. Only the CDR3 DNA stays, 48 bases, in frame from base 1. The junction shows trimming of 0 bases on V and 5 bases on J, plus 11 bases between the germline ends. Reading the germline V gene (reference sequence) gives CDR1 MNHEY and CDR2 SMNVEV. The library was prepared using RACE. The reads were generated on a NextSeq 500. During library preparation, unique molecular identifiers were attached to individual cDNA molecules so that TCRs could be counted quantitatively and reproducibly. Each blood RNA sample was used to sequence both TCR alpha and TCR beta chains. From the authors' description of their analysis: The median number of TCRs per sample was approximately 96,000, ranging from 23,224 to 690,600. The Decombinator software suite was used to annotate V, J and CDR3 in the TCR reads. For PS versus PT1 abundance plots, all samples were subsampled to the same number of TCRs (28,000). Expanded TCRs were defined as absent before sensitization and observed at least eight times at the 2-week time point. The public reads were quality trimmed at Q25 with fastp and then assembled into clones with MiXCR by TCRdb, keeping productive beta chains. Every entry covers one CDR3 protein and lists the most common genes and DNA from its rows. Clone size and V and J calls follow TCRdb, not the original study. This sample lists under 130,000 distinct CDR3 sequences; less than 40% were detected once. Of the sample, around 2.8% falls within the top ten clones.

Concerning this clonotype itself: Its cognate antigen has yet to be identified. Base qualities were left out, and no much larger clone turns up one base away.

The time point label, as the study defines it: patch test 3, about 24 weeks after DPC sensitization. The sample's treatment or condition, from its label and the paper: therapeutic diphenylcyclopropenone sensitization with weekly scalp DPC. At each patch-test visit, blood was drawn before the patch test was applied. Patients were eligible if aged 18 to 70, diagnosed with alopecia and judged suitable for DPC therapy, and pregnant patients were excluded. Total RNA was extracted from unfractionated whole blood collected in Tempus Blood RNA tubes. The TCR comes from a man in his forties with alopecia areata. Some clones in this sample may be carry-over from other donors' samples. Here the sequenced sample was whole blood, taken in connection with sensitization to the hapten diphenylcyclopropenone (DPC). This receptor chain uses TRBV27 and TRBJ1-6, and possibly TRBD1, on 5 matching bases. This receptor has the CDR3 CASSLSRGTDNSPLHF. The DNA is as follows: TGTGCCAGCAGTTTATCGAGAGGGACCGATAATTCACCCCTCCACTTT.